This T cell receptor beta chain originates from a study of blood T cell repertoires in COVID-19. Study overall: The study drew acute and convalescent COVID-19 samples from the United States, Italy and Spain. T cells, B-cell-depleted T cells, or PBMCs provided the cDNA or gDNA that served as material.

Methods used by the authors: Amplified reference gene primers provided the basis for estimating nucleated cell counts. The assay was immunoSEQ multiplex PCR, and TCRdb's table has in-frame clones only and misses some. V and J calls and clone size are those listed in that table; D and trimming were worked out from the DNA. This sample carries 200,000 or so clones, roughly 87% of them seen once, and the ten largest clones take 1.9%. The receptor was derived from a man in his forties with active or convalescent COVID-19. The sequencing sample was made of peripheral blood.

The CDR3 DNA reads as TGTGCCAGCAGCGAACTATTCACAGGGGGCTACGAGCAGTACTTC. Its translation is CASSELFTGGYEQYF. The J gene is TRBJ2-7, the V gene TRBV3-1 (or the pseudogene TRBV3-2); 8 bases agree with TRBD1. CDR3 length equals 15 residues. Germline CDR1 is LGHDT and CDR2 is YNNKEL (reference sequence). V dropped 5 bases and J dropped 3; count of bases not matched to a gene: 9.